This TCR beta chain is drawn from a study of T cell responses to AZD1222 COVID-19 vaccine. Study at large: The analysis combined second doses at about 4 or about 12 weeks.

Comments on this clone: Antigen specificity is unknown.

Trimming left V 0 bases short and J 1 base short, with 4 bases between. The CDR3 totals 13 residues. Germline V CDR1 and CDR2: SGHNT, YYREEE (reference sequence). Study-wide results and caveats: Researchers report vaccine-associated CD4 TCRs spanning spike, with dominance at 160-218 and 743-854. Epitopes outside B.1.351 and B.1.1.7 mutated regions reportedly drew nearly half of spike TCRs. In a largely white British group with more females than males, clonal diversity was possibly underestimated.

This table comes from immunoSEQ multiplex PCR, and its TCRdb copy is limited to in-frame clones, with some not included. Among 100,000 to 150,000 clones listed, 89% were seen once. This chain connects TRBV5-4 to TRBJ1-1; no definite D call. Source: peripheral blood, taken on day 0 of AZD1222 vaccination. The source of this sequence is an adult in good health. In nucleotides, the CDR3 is TGTGCCAGCAGCTTGGCCCAGAACACTGAAGCTTTCTTT. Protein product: CASSLAQNTEAFF.